This entry features one TCR beta chain sequence. What it recognizes is unknown. TCRdb's copy holds only in-frame clones and misses some; the assay was immunoSEQ multiplex PCR. The sample has about 16,000 clones; around 70% are singletons. The germline gives CDR1 SGHTA, CDR2 FQGNSA. CDR3 size: 14 residues. The trim removed 3 bases at V and 11 bases at J, leaving 10 bases unmatched. This sample stems from a study of T cell repertoires in ileal Crohn's disease. Study-level background: Postoperative therapy was given to about half: approximately 10 thiopurines, about 20 anti-TNF agents.

Described time point: neoterminal ileum biopsy at postoperative endoscopy, about 6 months after surgery. Study-level findings and limits: Compared with non-smokers, active smokers at surgery showed more clonal expansions. Clonality above 26.8% at surgery always came with endoscopic recurrence.

This chain joins TRBV7-2 and TRBJ1-1; 9 bases agree with TRBD1. Sequenced input: ileal tissue. This sequence was found in an adult with Crohn's disease. In nucleotides, the CDR3 is TGTGCCAGCAGCTTCGACATGGGGACAGGGATGGCTTTCTTT. This encodes CASSFDMGTGMAFF.